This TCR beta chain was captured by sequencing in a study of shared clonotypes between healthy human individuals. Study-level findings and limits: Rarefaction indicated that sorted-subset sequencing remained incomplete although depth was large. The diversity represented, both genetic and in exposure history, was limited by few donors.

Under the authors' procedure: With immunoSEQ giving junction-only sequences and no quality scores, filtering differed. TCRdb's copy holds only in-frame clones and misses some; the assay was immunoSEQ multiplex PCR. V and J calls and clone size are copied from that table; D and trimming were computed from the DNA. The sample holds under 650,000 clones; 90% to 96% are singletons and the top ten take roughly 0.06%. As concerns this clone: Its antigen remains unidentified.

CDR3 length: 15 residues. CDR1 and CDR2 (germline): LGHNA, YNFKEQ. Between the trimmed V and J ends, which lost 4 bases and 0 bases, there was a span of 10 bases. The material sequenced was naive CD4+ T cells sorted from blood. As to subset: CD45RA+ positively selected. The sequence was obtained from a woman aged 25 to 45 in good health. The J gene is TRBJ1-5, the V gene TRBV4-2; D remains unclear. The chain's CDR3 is CASSRGQSSNQPQHF. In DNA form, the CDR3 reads TGTGCCAGCAGCCGCGGGCAGAGTAGCAATCAGCCCCAGCATTTT.